A single sample gave rise to the 29 T cell receptor beta chains below, sequenced in a study of T cell repertoires in cytomegalovirus infection (dated by TCRdb to about 2019). Sequencing took place on an Illumina HiSeq 1500. TCRdb reanalyzed the raw reads on its own, using fastp at Q25 for trimming and MiXCR for clone calling, and kept in-frame beta chains. Rows with a matching CDR3 protein are joined into one entry that keeps the most common DNA and genes. This sample lists 630,000 or so distinct CDR3 sequences; roughly a quarter were detected once. Less than 9.5% of the sample comes from the top ten. The specimen sequenced was CD8+ T cells from PBMCs. These receptors originate from a human donor in good health (CMV status not recorded). Some clones in this sample may be carry-over from other donors' samples.

The rearrangement links TRBV27 to TRBJ2-1, with 7 bases lining up with TRBD1. The CDR3 runs 15 residues. Germline V gene data show CDR1 as MNHEY and CDR2 as SMNVEV (reference sequence). Trimming took 0 bases from V and 9 from J; bases not matched to a gene: 8. CDR3 amino acids: CASSLSGRGLVEQFF. The CDR3 DNA reads TGTGCCAGCAGTTTATCGGGCAGGGGGTTGGTTGAGCAGTTCTTC.

This clonotype was counted ten times or more. The V gene is TRBV6-6, the J gene TRBJ1-5, with 7 nucleotides matching TRBD1. This CDR3 has 14 residues. Germline-derived CDR1 and CDR2 are MNHNY and SVGAGI (reference sequence). V shed 5 bases, J shed 7 bases, and the junction held 8 bases outside the gene matches. Here the CDR3 reads CASSQDRVEQPQHF. CDR3 DNA: TGTGCCAGCAGTCAAGACAGGGTCGAACAGCCCCAGCATTTT.

With regard to this clonotype: A much larger clone sits a single nucleotide away, making a read error possible. This sequence joins TRBV12-3 or TRBV12-4 and TRBJ2-7; 7 nucleotides line up with TRBD2. This CDR3 has 14 amino acids. V dropped 2 bases and J dropped 5; count of bases not matched to a gene: 6. CDR3 nucleotides: TGTGCCAGCAGTTTATCGGGGGGAGTTGACGAGCAGTACTTC. Amino acids: CASSLSGGVDEQYF.

This clonotype was counted between two and nine times. This chain joins TRBV20-1 and TRBJ2-6, with 9 bases identical to TRBD1. CDR1 DFQATT and CDR2 SNEGSKA come from the germline V gene (reference sequence). V shed 0 bases, J shed 6 bases, and the junction held 12 bases outside the gene matches. This CDR3 has 18 residues. The CDR3 loop is CSARDELGGQGVANVLTF. DNA of the CDR3: TGCAGTGCTAGAGACGAATTGGGGGGACAGGGTGTGGCCAACGTCCTGACTTTC.

V gene TRBV4-1 combines with J gene TRBJ1-4, with D uncertain. The ends were cut back, 0 bases at V and 8 bases at J, with 13 bases in the middle. Germline V gives CDR1 MGHRA, CDR2 YSYEKL. The CDR3 runs 15 residues. CDR3 sequence reads: CASSQEGRKHEKLFF. Written as DNA, the CDR3 is TGCGCCAGCAGCCAAGAGGGCAGGAAACACGAAAAACTGTTTTTT.

The chain carries TRBV12-5 and TRBJ2-1; 9 bases are shared with TRBD2. V shed 0 bases, J shed 3 bases, and the junction held 3 bases outside the gene matches. In germline, CDR1 is LGHNT, CDR2 FRNRAP. The CDR3 totals 16 residues. The CDR3 spells CASGLVQRGVYNEQFF. Here the CDR3 DNA reads TGTGCTAGTGGTTTGGTACAGCGGGGGGTCTACAATGAGCAGTTCTTC.

This clonotype was picked up many times. CDR3 DNA: TGTGCCAGCAGCTTTCCCCCAACAGGGGAGGCCTACAATGAGCAGTTCTTC. Translation: CASSFPPTGEAYNEQFF. The chain employs TRBV7-2 and TRBJ2-1; TRBD1 might be the D (7 bases). V was trimmed by 3 bases and J by 2 bases, leaving 17 bases between them. From germline, CDR1 is SGHTA and CDR2 FQGNSA. The CDR3 is 17 amino acids.

This sequence joins TRBV29-1 and TRBJ1-2, with D perhaps TRBD1 (5 bases). Germline CDR1 is SQVTM and CDR2 is ANQGSEA. V was cut by 4 bases and J by 14 bases, with 14 bases left in between. This CDR3 spans 10 amino acids. CDR3 protein: CSVVRTGKTF. The CDR3 bases are TGCAGCGTTGTGCGTACAGGAAAAACCTTC.

This clonotype was seen only once. At one of its ends the junction is not consistent with the germline gene, which may arise from a read error. This chain uses TRBV6-2 or TRBV6-3 with TRBJ1-6, with D maybe TRBD1 (6 bases). This CDR3 spans 17 amino acids. Germline V gene lookup returns CDR1 MNHEY and CDR2 SVGEGT. The CDR3 protein is CTSSPRTAAAYNSPLHF. In nucleotides, the CDR3 is TGTACCAGCAGTCCAAGGACAGCCGCGGCCTATAATTCACCCCTCCACTTT.

This clonotype was observed a handful of times. V and J are TRBV6-5 and TRBJ1-2; D may be TRBD1 (5 bases). The V gene's germline CDR1 is MNHEY and CDR2 SVGAGI. CDR3 length: 15 amino acids. V dropped 6 bases and J dropped 8 bases, with 22 bases sitting between them. This CDR3 is CASSHTRDFPLGYTF. The CDR3 DNA reads TGTGCCAGCAGCCACACTCGGGACTTTCCCCTGGGCTACACCTTC.

This clonotype has a handful of counts. V is TRBV7-8 and J is TRBJ2-2; D possibly corresponds to TRBD1 (5 bases). Trimming left V 2 bases short and J 0 bases short, with 10 bases between. CDR1 and CDR2 (germline): SGHVS, FQNEAQ. The CDR3 loop spans 16 amino acids. The CDR3 sequence: CASSLPWGPNTGELFF. CDR3 sequence (DNA): TGTGCCAGCAGCTTACCGTGGGGCCCGAACACCGGGGAGCTGTTTTTT.

This clonotype was detected a few times. The chain couples TRBV29-1 to TRBJ1-1; maybe TRBD1 (6 bases). With 3 bases removed from V and 3 bases from J, the gap between germline ends came to 11 bases. Germline CDR1 reads SQVTM; CDR2 reads ANQGSEA. The CDR3 is 13 residues long. CDR3 residues: CSVDGRGHTEAFF. The CDR3 DNA sequence: TGCAGCGTTGACGGTCGGGGGCACACTGAAGCTTTCTTT.

The rearrangement joins TRBV28 to TRBJ1-6; 10 positions match TRBD1. Germline CDR1 is MDHEN and CDR2 is SYDVKM. The CDR3 consists of 18 residues. V trimming: 6 bases; J trimming: 0 bases; junction bases outside the gene matches: 8. The DNA of the CDR3 is TGTGCCAGCAGCCCGACAGGGGGCTTGAGCTCCTATAATTCACCCCTCCACTTT. As protein: CASSPTGGLSSYNSPLHF.

A remark on this clonotype: Possible read error: a much larger clone is one base away. The genes are TRBV5-1 and TRBJ2-7, with a tentative D call TRBD2 (5 bases). The germline V and J ends were trimmed by 5 bases and 0 bases, with 15 bases remaining between them. Germline V gene lookup returns CDR1 SGHRS and CDR2 YFSETQ. The CDR3 sequence is 15 residues long. CDR3 region: CASRTGIGSSYEQYF. The CDR3 DNA is TGCGCCAGCAGAACCGGGATAGGAAGCTCCTACGAGCAGTACTTC. The whole variable domain, remainder taken from reference TRBV5-1 and TRBJ2-7, is KAGVTQTPRYLIKTRGQQVTLSCSPISGHRSVSWYQQTPGQGLQFLFEYFSETQRNKGNFPGRFSGRQFSNSRSEMNVSTLELGDSALYLCASRTGIGSSYEQYFGPGTRLTVT.

This clonotype came up many times. This chain uses TRBV7-2 with TRBJ1-5, with TRBD1 identical over 7 bases. V gave up 5 bases and J gave up 3 bases; unmatched junction bases: 10. The germline gives CDR1 SGHTA, CDR2 FQGNSA. This CDR3 contains 16 residues. In nucleotides, the CDR3 is TGTGCCAGCAGCCCAGAGTTGGGACAGCTCAATCAGCCCCAGCATTTT. Residues: CASSPELGQLNQPQHF.

This clonotype was counted only a few times. The chain is built from TRBV20-1 and TRBJ1-2, with D uncertain. Germline CDR1 reads DFQATT; CDR2 reads SNEGSKA (reference sequence). The V end was cut by 3 bases, the J end by 0 bases, with 11 bases between. The CDR3 is made up of 14 amino acids. The CDR3 coding sequence is TGCAGTGCTAGGTCTCCCGGACCTAACTATGGCTACACCTTC. This encodes CSARSPGPNYGYTF.

Notes on this clonotype: Since a much larger clone is just one base distant, this may be a read error. The chain carries TRBV28 and TRBJ2-1; D unresolved. Germline loops: CDR1 MDHEN, CDR2 SYDVKM. The CDR3 length is 16 residues. V was clipped by 6 bases and J by 0 bases, with 15 bases between them. This CDR3 is CASRDVAHSSYNEQFF. In DNA, the CDR3 is TGTGCCAGCAGGGACGTTGCCCACAGCTCCTACAATGAGCAGTTCTTC.

This clonotype has just a few counts. The chain couples TRBV24-1 to TRBJ2-1; tentative D call: TRBD2 (5 bases). Germline CDR1 reads KGHDR; CDR2 reads SFDVKD. There are 13 residues in the CDR3. V was pared by 1 base and J by 8 bases, with 8 bases between. CDR3 residues: CATSDLTGDEQFF. CDR3 DNA: TGTGCCACCAGTGATTTAACCGGGGATGAGCAGTTCTTC.

The rearrangement uses TRBV29-1 and TRBJ2-6; a weak D match, TRBD2 (5 bases). CDR1 SQVTM and CDR2 ANQGSEA come from the germline V gene. V lost 0 bases and J 0 bases, leaving 15 bases between the germline ends. The CDR3 extends over 18 amino acids. CDR3 sequence reads: CSVEDGSVTSSGANVLTF. DNA of the CDR3: TGCAGCGTTGAAGATGGTAGCGTAACAAGCTCTGGGGCCAACGTCCTGACTTTC.

The rearrangement joins TRBV28 to TRBJ1-5; TRBD1 is a possible D gene (5 bases). Germline CDR1 reads MDHEN; CDR2 reads SYDVKM. This CDR3 has 17 residues. The V end lost 5 bases, the J end lost 3 bases, and 20 bases lay between the germline ends. The CDR3 sequence is CASSILTDLIFNQPQHF. The CDR3 nucleotides read TGTGCCAGCAGTATTCTGACAGACCTTATTTTCAATCAGCCCCAGCATTTT.

This clonotype was seen a handful of times. V and J are TRBV7-9 and TRBJ2-4, with 9 bases lining up with TRBD1. Trimming removed 4 bases from V and 3 bases from J; junction bases left unmatched: 10. This CDR3 is built from 17 residues. Germline V gene sequence: CDR1 SEHNR, CDR2 FQNEAQ (reference sequence). As DNA, the CDR3 is TGTGCCAGCAGCTCGCCGTTGACAGGGGGAGACAAAAACATTCAGTACTTC. Amino acid sequence: CASSSPLTGGDKNIQYF. Drawing the rest from reference TRBV7-9 and TRBJ2-4, the complete variable domain is DTGVSQNPRHKITKRGQNVTFRCDPISEHNRLYWYRQTLGQGPEFLTYFQNEAQLEKSRLLSDRFSAERPKGSFSTLEIQRTEQGDSAMYLCASSSPLTGGDKNIQYFGAGTRLSVL.

This clonotype was seen more than once but under ten times. The chain recombines TRBV5-6 with TRBJ1-5; D uncertain. CDR3 length equals 16 residues. The germline CDR1 and CDR2 sequences are SGHDT and YYEEEE. The V end was cut by 6 bases, the J end by 2 bases, with 18 bases between. CDR3 coding DNA: TGTGCCAGCACCTCGGCCGGGCCCTCGGGCAATCAGCCCCAGCATTTT. Translating it yields CASTSAGPSGNQPQHF.

The V call is TRBV11-2, the J call TRBJ2-7, with D perhaps TRBD2 (5 bases). Between the trimmed V and J ends, which lost 3 bases and 3 bases, there was a span of 9 bases. This CDR3 contains 13 residues. CDR1 and CDR2 (germline): SGHAT, FQNNGV. In DNA, the CDR3 is TGTGCCAGCAGCTTCGAGGGTCGCTACGAGCAGTACGTC. It is translated as CASSFEGRYEQYV.

As regards this clonotype: The CDR3 ends on some other residue instead of the conserved phenylalanine or tryptophan, so this is likely a read error. V gene TRBV14 combines with J gene TRBJ2-7, with unresolved D. Deletions cut 1 base from V and 3 bases from J, with 10 bases between. Germline assignment: CDR1 SGHDN and CDR2 FVKESK. This CDR3 contains 14 residues. The CDR3: CASSQGRFGYEQYL. CDR3 nucleotides: TGTGCCAGCAGCCAAGGTCGTTTTGGCTACGAGCAGTACCTC.

This clonotype was picked up a small number of times. This chain joins TRBV4-1 and TRBJ1-1; 8 bases align to TRBD1. V was clipped by 6 bases and J by 6 bases; unmatched bases: 12. There are 15 residues in the CDR3. Germline V gene data show CDR1 as MGHRA and CDR2 as YSYEKL. For the CDR3, the DNA is TGCGCCAGCAGTCATCCAACAGGGGGACTGTCTGAAGCTTTCTTT. Translating gives CASSHPTGGLSEAFF.

At least ten counts were recorded for this clonotype. The chain employs TRBV27 and TRBJ2-1, with TRBD1 as a possible D gene (6 bases). The V end was cut by 5 bases, the J end by 5 bases, with 13 bases between. The germline V gene encodes CDR1 MNHEY and CDR2 SMNVEV (reference sequence). This CDR3 region has 14 residues. CDR3 sequence: CASSNLNRDNEQFF. For the CDR3, the DNA is TGTGCCAGCAGTAATCTAAACAGGGACAATGAGCAGTTCTTC.

The gene calls are TRBV7-9 and TRBJ2-7, with D perhaps matching TRBD1 (6 bases). Germline lookup yields CDR1 SEHNR and CDR2 FQNEAQ (reference sequence). Trimming cost V 6 bases and J 7 bases, with 16 bases left between them. This CDR3 contains 13 residues. CDR3 nucleotide sequence: TGTGCCAGCAGTCCGAGGGGGACGGGGGAGCAGTACGTC. Amino acids: CASSPRGTGEQYV.

The rearrangement joins TRBV20-1 to TRBJ2-3; D gene unclear. V lost 0 bases, J lost 0 bases, and 4 bases lay in between. The CDR3 is 13 amino acids. Germline CDR1 DFQATT, CDR2 SNEGSKA (reference sequence). The CDR3 DNA is TGCAGTGCTAGAGACTGGAGCACAGATACGCAGTATTTT. Amino acid sequence: CSARDWSTDTQYF.

This chain connects TRBV20-1 to TRBJ2-3, with unresolved D. Trimming cost V 4 bases and J 8 bases, with 10 bases left between them. The CDR3 runs 11 residues. Germline CDR1 and CDR2: DFQATT and SNEGSKA (reference sequence). The CDR3 coding sequence is TGCAGTGCTACAAGAGATGCTACGCAGTATTTT. Amino acids: CSATRDATQYF.